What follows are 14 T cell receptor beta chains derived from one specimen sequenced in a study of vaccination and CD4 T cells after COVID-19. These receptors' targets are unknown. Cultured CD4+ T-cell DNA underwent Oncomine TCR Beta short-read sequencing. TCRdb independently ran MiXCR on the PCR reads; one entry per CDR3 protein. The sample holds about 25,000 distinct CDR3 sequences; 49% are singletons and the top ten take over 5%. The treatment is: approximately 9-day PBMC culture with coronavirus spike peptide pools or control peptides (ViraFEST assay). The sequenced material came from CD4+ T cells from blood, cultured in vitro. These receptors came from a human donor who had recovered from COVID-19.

The CDR3: CASSPSKTSGNNEQFF. The DNA for the CDR3 is TGTGCCAGCAGCCCTAGCAAGACTAGCGGGAACAATGAGCAGTTCTTC. The gene calls are TRBV6-2 or TRBV6-3 and TRBJ2-1, with 11 bases that match TRBD2. Germline assignment: CDR1 MNHEY and CDR2 SVGEGT. CDR3 length: 16 amino acids. The trim removed 6 bases at V and 5 bases at J, leaving 9 bases unmatched.

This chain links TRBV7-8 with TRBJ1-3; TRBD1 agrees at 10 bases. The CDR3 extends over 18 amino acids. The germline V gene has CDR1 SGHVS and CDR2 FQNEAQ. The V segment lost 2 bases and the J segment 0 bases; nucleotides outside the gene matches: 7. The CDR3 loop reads CASSLRDRGIGSGNTIYF. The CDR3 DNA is TGTGCCAGCAGCTTAAGGGACAGGGGAATAGGCTCTGGAAACACCATATATTTT.

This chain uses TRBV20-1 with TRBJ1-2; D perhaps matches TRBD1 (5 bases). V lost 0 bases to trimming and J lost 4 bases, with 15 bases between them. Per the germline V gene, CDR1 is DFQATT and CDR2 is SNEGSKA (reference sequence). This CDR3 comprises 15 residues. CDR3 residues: CSAREGSQGGYGYTF. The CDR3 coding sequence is TGCAGTGCTAGAGAGGGTTCGCAGGGTGGCTATGGCTACACCTTC.

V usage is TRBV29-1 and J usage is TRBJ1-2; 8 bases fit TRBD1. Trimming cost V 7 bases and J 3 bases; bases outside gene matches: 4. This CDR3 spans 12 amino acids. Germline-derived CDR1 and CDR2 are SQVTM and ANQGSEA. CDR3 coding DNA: TGCAGCGGTGGACAGGGTGACTATGGCTACACCTTC. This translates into CSGGQGDYGYTF.

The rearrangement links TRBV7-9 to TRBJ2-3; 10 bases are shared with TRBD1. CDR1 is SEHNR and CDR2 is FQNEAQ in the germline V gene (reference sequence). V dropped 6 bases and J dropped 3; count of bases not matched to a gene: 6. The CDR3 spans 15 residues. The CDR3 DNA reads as TGTGCCAGCAGGATTCGGGACAGGGGTACAGATACGCAGTATTTT. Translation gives CASRIRDRGTDTQYF.

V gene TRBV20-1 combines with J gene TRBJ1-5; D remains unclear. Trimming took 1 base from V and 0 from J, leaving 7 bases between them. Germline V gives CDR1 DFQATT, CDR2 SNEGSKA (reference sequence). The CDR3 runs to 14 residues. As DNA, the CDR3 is TGCAGTGCTAGAGTGGGGAATAGCAATCAGCCCCAGCATTTT. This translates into CSARVGNSNQPQHF.

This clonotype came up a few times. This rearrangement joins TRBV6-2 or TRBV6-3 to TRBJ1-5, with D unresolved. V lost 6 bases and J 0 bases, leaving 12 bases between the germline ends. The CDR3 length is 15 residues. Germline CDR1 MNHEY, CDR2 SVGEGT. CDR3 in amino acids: CASSQDANSNQPQHF. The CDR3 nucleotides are TGTGCCAGCAGCCAAGACGCGAATAGCAATCAGCCCCAGCATTTT.

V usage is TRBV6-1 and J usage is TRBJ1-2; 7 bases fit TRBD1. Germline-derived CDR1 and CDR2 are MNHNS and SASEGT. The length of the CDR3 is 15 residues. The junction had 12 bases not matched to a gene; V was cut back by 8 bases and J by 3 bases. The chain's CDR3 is CASQWTGGGDYGYTF. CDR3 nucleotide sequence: TGTGCCAGCCAATGGACAGGCGGGGGCGACTATGGCTACACCTTC.

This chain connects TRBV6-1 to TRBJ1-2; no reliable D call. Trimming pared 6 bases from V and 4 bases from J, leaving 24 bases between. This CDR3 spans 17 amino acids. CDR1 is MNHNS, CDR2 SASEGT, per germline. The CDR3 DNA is TGTGCCAGCAGCCTAAACCCCGACCGCGCCCGGTTCTATGGCTACACCTTC. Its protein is CASSLNPDRARFYGYTF.

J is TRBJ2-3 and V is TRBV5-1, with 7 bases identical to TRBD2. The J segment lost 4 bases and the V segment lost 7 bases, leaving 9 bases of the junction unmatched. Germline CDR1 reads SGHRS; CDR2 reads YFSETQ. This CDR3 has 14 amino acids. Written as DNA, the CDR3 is TGCGCCAGCCACGGTATGGGGGGGGCAGATACGCAGTATTTT. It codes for CASHGMGGADTQYF.

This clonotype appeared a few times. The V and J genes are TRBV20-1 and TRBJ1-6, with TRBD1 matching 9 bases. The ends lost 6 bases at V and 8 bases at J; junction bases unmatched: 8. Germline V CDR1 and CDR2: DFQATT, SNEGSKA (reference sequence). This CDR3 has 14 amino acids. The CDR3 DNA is TGCAGTGCCAGCTTGGACAGGGGAGATTCACCCCTCCACTTT. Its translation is CSASLDRGDSPLHF.

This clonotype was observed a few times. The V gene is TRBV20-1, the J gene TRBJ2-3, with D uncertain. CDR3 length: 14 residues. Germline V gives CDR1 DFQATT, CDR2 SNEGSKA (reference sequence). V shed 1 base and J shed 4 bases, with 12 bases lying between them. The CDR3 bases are TGCAGTGCTAGAGCCGGGTTTAATCCAGATACGCAGTATTTT. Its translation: CSARAGFNPDTQYF.

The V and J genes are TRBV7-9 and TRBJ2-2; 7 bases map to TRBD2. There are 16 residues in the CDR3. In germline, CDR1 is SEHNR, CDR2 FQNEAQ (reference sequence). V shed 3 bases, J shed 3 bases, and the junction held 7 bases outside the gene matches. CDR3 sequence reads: CASSFHAGVDTGELFF. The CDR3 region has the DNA TGTGCCAGCAGCTTTCATGCGGGAGTGGACACCGGGGAGCTGTTTTTT.

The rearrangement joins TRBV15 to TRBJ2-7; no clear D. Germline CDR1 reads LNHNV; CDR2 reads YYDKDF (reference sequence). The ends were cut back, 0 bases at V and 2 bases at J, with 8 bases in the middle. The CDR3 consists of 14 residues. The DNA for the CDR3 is TGTGCCACCAGCAGAGATCGAGTGGCCTACGAGCAGTACTTC. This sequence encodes CATSRDRVAYEQYF.